This T cell receptor (beta chain) was sequenced during a study of T cell changes during pregnancy in multiple sclerosis. CDR1 and CDR2 from the germline V gene are SNHLY and FYNNEI. The CDR3 is 16 residues long. Trimming removed 0 bases from V and 4 bases from J, with 14 bases in between. The data were produced by immunoSEQ multiplex PCR, yet TCRdb's version contains in-frame clones alone and is incomplete. Of over 35,000 clones listed, around 90% were seen once; the top ten hold roughly 1.2%. This clonotype was sampled from a female donor with multiple sclerosis, enrolled in a pregnancy study. Sequencing was performed on peripheral blood, taken before pregnancy. The gene calls are TRBV2 and TRBJ2-3; D may be TRBD2 (5 bases). This CDR3 is CASSEALNSVPDTQYF. For the CDR3, the DNA is TGTGCCAGCAGTGAAGCGCTGAATAGCGTACCAGATACGCAGTATTTT. Drawing the rest from reference TRBV2 and TRBJ2-3, the complete variable domain is EPEVTQTPSHQVTQMGQEVILRCVPISNHLYFYWYRQILGQKVEFLVSFYNNEISEKSEIFDDQFSVERPDGSNFTLKIRSTKLEDSAMYFCASSEALNSVPDTQYFGPGTRLTVL.